This TCR beta chain was sequenced in a study of T cell responses to AZD1222 COVID-19 vaccine. Whole-study context: Both about-4-week and about-12-week second-dose recipients were combined. Study-level findings and limits: Samples come after the peak T cell response, not at day 14. The study found Spike-specific TCR breadth and depth rose after two AZD1222 doses.

V was shortened by 0 bases and J by 2 bases, with 7 bases between the two germline ends. Germline CDR1 is SGHNT and CDR2 is YENEEA. The CDR3 is made up of 14 amino acids. The assay was immunoSEQ multiplex PCR, and TCRdb's table has in-frame clones only and misses some. The data contain 75,000 to 85,000 clones, about 92% of them singletons. In regard to this clone: Its antigen is as yet unknown.

This receptor was taken from an adult in good health. The material was peripheral blood, obtained on day 0 of AZD1222 vaccination. J is TRBJ1-2 and V is TRBV11-3, with D perhaps matching TRBD1 (5 bases). CDR3 residues: CASSLDGGNYGYTF. The CDR3 nucleotides read TGTGCCAGCAGCTTAGATGGGGGAAACTATGGCTACACCTTC.